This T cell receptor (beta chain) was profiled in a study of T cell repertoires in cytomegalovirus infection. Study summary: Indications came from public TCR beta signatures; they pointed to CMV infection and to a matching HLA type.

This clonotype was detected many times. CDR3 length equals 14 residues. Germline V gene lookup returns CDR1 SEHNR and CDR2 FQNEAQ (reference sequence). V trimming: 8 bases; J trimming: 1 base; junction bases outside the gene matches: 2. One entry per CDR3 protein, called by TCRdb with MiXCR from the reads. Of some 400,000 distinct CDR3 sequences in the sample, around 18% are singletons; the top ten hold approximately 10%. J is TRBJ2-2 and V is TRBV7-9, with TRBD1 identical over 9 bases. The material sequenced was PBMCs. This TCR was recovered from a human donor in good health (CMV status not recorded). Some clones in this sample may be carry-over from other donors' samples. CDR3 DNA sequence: TGTGCCAGCCGGACAGGGGTGAACACCGGGGAGCTGTTTTTT. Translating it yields CASRTGVNTGELFF.